This T cell receptor beta chain was captured by sequencing in a study of T-cell memory formation after mild COVID-19. TCRdb called the 5' RACE reads again in MiXCR, with one record for every CDR3 protein. The table has 350,000 to 500,000 distinct CDR3 sequences, over 15% seen once. Study-wide results and caveats: Cross-reactive memory appears to have joined, as suggested by some responding clones showing up in pre-infection memory. Clones that contracted clustered mainly in CM and EM if CD4+ and in EMRA if CD8+.

Germline V CDR1 and CDR2: KGHSH, LQKENI. The CDR3 runs 13 residues. V lost 4 bases, J lost 3 bases, and 10 bases lay in between. The table lists this clonotype with many counts. The antigen remains undetermined. Sequencing was done on a sample of PBMCs or a T cell subset sorted from them (not recorded which). The source is a man aged 18 to 29 who had mild COVID-19 (a few samples of this study predate the infection). Cell type and time point are not known. The J gene is TRBJ2-7, the V gene TRBV18, with unresolved D. The CDR3 loop is CASSLSQVYEQYV. CDR3 DNA sequence: TGTGCCAGCTCACTAAGCCAGGTCTACGAGCAGTACGTC.